This T cell receptor (beta chain) was identified during a study of blood T cell repertoires in COVID-19. Study-wide context: The United States, Italy and Spain were the sources of the acute and convalescent COVID-19 samples. From T cells, B-cell-depleted T cells, or PBMCs came the material, which was cDNA or gDNA.

In the original processing: Reference gene primer amplification gave nucleated cell count estimates. Assay used: immunoSEQ multiplex PCR; TCRdb lists only in-frame clones, some missing. V and J calls plus clone size are reproduced from that table; the DNA served to infer D and trimming. Of around 160,000 clones in the sample, 85% to 90% were seen once. The V gene's germline CDR1 is MNHEY and CDR2 SMNVEV (reference sequence). The V end was cut by 1 base, the J end by 4 bases, with 11 bases between. The CDR3 has 15 amino acids. The chain links TRBV27 to TRBJ1-5; possibly TRBD1 for D (6 bases). The source of this sequence is a human donor in a cohort sampled during active COVID-19. What was sequenced was peripheral blood. The CDR3: CASSLYGQRNQPQHF. CDR3 coding DNA: TGTGCCAGCAGTTTATACGGACAGAGAAATCAGCCCCAGCATTTT.